A selection of T cell receptor beta chains follows, all from one sample in a study of patients and donors after allogeneic stem cell transplantation. Each CDR3 protein is one row after TCRdb ran MiXCR on the RT-PCR reads. The data hold some 160,000 distinct CDR3 sequences, with 24% observed a single time. Sequencing used blood, either unsorted or a sorted T cell fraction (not recorded which). These receptors were obtained from a human donor who was either an allogeneic HSCT recipient or a stem cell or donor lymphocyte infusion donor (not recorded which). It is not recorded whose cells these are; they may come from a transplant donor. The CDR3 runs from the conserved cysteine through the conserved F or W. D genes are given only for firm matches. Only part of the rows carry a size: once, few, many, or a class if the clone is expanded.

clone size	V gene	J gene	D gene	CDR3 DNA	CDR3 protein
NA	TRBV5-1	TRBJ1-6	NA	TGCGCCAGCAGCTTTTACTCGATGGGAAATTCACCCCTCCACTTT	CASSFYSMGNSPLHF
few	TRBV12-3/TRBV12-4	TRBJ1-2	NA	TGTGCCAGCAGTTTCCACAGGGCTGATGGTGGCTACACCTTC	CASSFHRADGGYTF
NA	TRBV7-6	TRBJ2-4	NA	TGTGCCAGCAGCTTAGGACGGGGAAACATTCAGTACTTC	CASSLGRGNIQYF
NA	TRBV5-1	TRBJ1-4	NA	TGCGCCAGCAGCTTGTTAGGAGATAATGAAAAACTGTTTTTT	CASSLLGDNEKLFF
NA	TRBV4-1	TRBJ1-1	TRBD1	TGCGCCAGCAGCCGAGTAGGACAGGGCTACACTGAAGCTTTCTTT	CASSRVGQGYTEAFF
NA	TRBV20-1	TRBJ2-1	TRBD2	TGCAGTGCTAGGGAGATTTTTTCTAGCGGGGCGGCTTGGTACAATGAGCAGTTCTTC	CSAREIFSSGAAWYNEQFF
NA	TRBV20-1	TRBJ1-1	TRBD1	TGCAGTGCTAGAGAGACCCCAGGGGGAGGAACTGAAGCTTTCTTT	CSARETPGGGTEAFF
NA	TRBV5-4	TRBJ1-1	NA	TGTGCCAGCAGCTTATGGGACATCACAACTGAAGCTCTCTTT	CASSLWDITTEALF
NA	TRBV5-6	TRBJ2-7	TRBD1	TGTGCCAGCAGCTTACCGGGACAGGGCTCCTACGAGCAGTACTTC	CASSLPGQGSYEQYF
NA	TRBV20-1	TRBJ1-2	NA	TGCAGTGCTAGAAGTCTTTCTAACTATGGCTACACCTTC	CSARSLSNYGYTF
NA	TRBV11-2	TRBJ2-1	NA	TGTGCCAGCCATGGGCATGAGCAGTTCTTC	CASHGHEQFF
many	TRBV6-1	TRBJ2-4	NA	TGTGCCAGCCGTGGGTTATGGGCGGGTGAAAACATTCAGTACTTC	CASRGLWAGENIQYF
NA	TRBV7-8	TRBJ1-1	NA	TGTGCCACCAACCCGGTCCGTGCAGGAGAGAACACTGAAGCTTTCTTT	CATNPVRAGENTEAFF
NA	TRBV5-4	TRBJ2-7	NA	TGTGCCAGAATACTAGTTCAAAGCTCCTACGAGCAGTACTTC	CARILVQSSYEQYF
NA	TRBV12-3/TRBV12-4	TRBJ2-3	NA	TGTGCCAGCTTATTGGGCGCGGGCACAGATACGCAGTATTTT	CASLLGAGTDTQYF
NA	TRBV6-6	TRBJ2-4	TRBD1	TGTGCCAGCAGTAACTCGGGACAGGCCGAGGACATTCAGTACTTC	CASSNSGQAEDIQYF
many	TRBV12-3/TRBV12-4	TRBJ1-2	NA	TGTGCCAGCAGTACCACAGTCGACTATGGCTACACCTTC	CASSTTVDYGYTF
NA	TRBV27	TRBJ2-7	NA	TGTGCCAGCCGACCGGCAGGATCTTCGGCTTCTTACGAGCAGTACTTC	CASRPAGSSASYEQYF
NA	TRBV5-1	TRBJ2-2	TRBD2	TGCGCCAGCAGCCCCCAAGCGGGGGGGGAGATGGCAAAGCTGTTTTTT	CASSPQAGGEMAKLFF
NA	TRBV6-4	TRBJ1-2	NA	TGTGCCACCTTCGGGGGAGCTAACTATGGCTACACCTTC	CATFGGANYGYTF
few	TRBV5-8	TRBJ2-2	NA	TGTGCCAGCAGCTTTTTATGGTCCGGGGAGCTGTTTTTT	CASSFLWSGELFF
few	TRBV6-5	TRBJ2-7	TRBD1	TGTGCCAGCAGTTACCGCGGGACAGGGTCCTACGAGCAGTACTTC	CASSYRGTGSYEQYF
NA	TRBV4-2	TRBJ2-5	TRBD2	TGTGCCAGCAGCCAAGACACTAGCGGAGGAGAGACCCAGTACTTC	CASSQDTSGGETQYF
many	TRBV7-6	TRBJ1-5	NA	TGTGCCAGCAGCCCCCGATCCGGGGTTGGACTTTATGATCAGCCCCAGCATTTT	CASSPRSGVGLYDQPQHF
many	TRBV5-1	TRBJ1-1	NA	TGCGCCAGCAGCTTCGGACACGGAACTTTGAACACTGAAGCTTTCTTT	CASSFGHGTLNTEAFF